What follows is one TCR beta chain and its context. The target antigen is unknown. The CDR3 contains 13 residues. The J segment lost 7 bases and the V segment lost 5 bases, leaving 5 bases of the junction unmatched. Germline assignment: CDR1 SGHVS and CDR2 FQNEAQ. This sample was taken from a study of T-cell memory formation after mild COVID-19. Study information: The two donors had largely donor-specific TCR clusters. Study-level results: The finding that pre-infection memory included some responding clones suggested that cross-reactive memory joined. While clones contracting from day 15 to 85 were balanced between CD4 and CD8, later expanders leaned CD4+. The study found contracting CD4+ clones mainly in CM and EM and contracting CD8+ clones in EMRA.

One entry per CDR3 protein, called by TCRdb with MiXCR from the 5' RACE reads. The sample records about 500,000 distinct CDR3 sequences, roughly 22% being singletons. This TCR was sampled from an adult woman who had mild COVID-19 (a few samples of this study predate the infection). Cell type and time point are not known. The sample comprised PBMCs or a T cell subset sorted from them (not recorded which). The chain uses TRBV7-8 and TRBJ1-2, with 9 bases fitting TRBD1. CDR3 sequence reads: CASSGDRAGGYTF. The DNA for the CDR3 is TGTGCCAGCAGCGGGGACAGGGCTGGTGGCTACACCTTC.